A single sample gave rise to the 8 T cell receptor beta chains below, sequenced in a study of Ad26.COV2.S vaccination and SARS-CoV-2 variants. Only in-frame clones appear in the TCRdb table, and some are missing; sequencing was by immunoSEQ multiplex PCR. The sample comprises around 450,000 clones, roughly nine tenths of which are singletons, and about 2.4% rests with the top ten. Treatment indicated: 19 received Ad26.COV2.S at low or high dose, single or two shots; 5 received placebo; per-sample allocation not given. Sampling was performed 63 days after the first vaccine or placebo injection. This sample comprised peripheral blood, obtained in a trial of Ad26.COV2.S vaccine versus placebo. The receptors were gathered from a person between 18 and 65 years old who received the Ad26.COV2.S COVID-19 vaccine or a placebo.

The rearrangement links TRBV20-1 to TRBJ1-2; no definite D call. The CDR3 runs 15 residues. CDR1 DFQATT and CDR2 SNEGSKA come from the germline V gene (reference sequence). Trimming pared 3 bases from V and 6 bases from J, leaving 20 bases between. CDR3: CSASVTALGSDGYTF. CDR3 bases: TGCAGTGCTAGTGTCACGGCTTTGGGGTCAGATGGCTACACCTTC.

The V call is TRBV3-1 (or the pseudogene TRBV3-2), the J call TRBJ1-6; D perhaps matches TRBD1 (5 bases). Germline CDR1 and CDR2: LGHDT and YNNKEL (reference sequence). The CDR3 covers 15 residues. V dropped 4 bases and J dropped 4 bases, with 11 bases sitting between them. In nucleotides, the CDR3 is TGTGCCAGCAGCCCCACAGGAGCATATAATTCACCCCTCCACTTT. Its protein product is CASSPTGAYNSPLHF.

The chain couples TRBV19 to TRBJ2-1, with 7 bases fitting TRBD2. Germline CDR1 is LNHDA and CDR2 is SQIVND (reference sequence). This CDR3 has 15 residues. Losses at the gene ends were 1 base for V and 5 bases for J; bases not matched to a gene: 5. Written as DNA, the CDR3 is TGTGCCAGTAGTATAGTCCCAGCGGGGCACAATGAGCAGTTCTTC. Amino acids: CASSIVPAGHNEQFF. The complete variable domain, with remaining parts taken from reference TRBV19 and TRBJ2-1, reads DGGITQSPKYLFRKEGQNVTLSCEQNLNHDAMYWYRQDPGQGLRLIYYSQIVNDFQKGDIAEGYSVSREKKESFPLTVTSAQKNPTAFYLCASSIVPAGHNEQFFGPGTRLTVL.

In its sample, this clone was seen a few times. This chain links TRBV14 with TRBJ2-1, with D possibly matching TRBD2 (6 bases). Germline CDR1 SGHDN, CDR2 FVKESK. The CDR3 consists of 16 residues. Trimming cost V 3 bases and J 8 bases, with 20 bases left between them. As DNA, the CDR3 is TGTGCCAGCAGCCAGAGTCTAGCGTACCACATGTATGAGCAGTTCTTC. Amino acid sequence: CASSQSLAYHMYEQFF.

DNA of the CDR3: TGTGCCACCAGCAGAGCCCGGGCGGAGACCCAGTACTTC. Translating it yields CATSRARAETQYF. The chain has TRBV15 and TRBJ2-5; D ambiguous. The germline gives CDR1 LNHNV, CDR2 YYDKDF (reference sequence). This CDR3 spans 13 amino acids. The V gene lost 1 base and the J gene lost 5 bases, with 8 bases spanning the gap.

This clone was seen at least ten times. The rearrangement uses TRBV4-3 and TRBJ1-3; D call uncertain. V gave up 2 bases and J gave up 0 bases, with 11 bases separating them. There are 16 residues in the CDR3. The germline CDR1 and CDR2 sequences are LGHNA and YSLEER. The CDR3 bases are TGCGCCAGCAGCCAACATGTCTATTTCTCTGGAAACACCATATATTTT. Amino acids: CASSQHVYFSGNTIYF.

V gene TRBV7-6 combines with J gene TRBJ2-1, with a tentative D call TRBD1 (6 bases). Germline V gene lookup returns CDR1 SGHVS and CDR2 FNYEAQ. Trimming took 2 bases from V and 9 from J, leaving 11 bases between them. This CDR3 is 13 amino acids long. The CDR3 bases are TGTGCCAGCAGCTTACGCCCAGGGGTTGAGCAGTTCTTC. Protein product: CASSLRPGVEQFF.

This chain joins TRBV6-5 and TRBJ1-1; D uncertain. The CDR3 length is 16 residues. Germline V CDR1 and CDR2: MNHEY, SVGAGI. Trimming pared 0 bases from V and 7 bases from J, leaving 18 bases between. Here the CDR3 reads CASSYSPRSIRHEAFF. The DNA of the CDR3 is TGTGCCAGCAGTTACTCCCCCCGGTCTATCCGACATGAAGCTTTCTTT.